The T cell receptor (beta chain) under discussion was sequenced for a study of T cell clones after liver transplantation. Study overall: A pre-transplant mixed lymphocyte reaction with TCRbeta sequencing defined graft-donor-reactive clones followed in post-transplant blood. Until 12-24 months post-transplant, subjects got standard immunosuppression and no induction. HCV positivity affected three of eight recipients; the rest lacked autoimmune or viral indications. Study-wide points: Migration into the graft, not deletion, may explain lost graft donor-reactive T cells.

Sequencing used immunoSEQ multiplex PCR; TCRdb keeps in-frame clones, though not all of them. The sample has over 45,000 clones, approximately 71% seen once. Trimming cost V 1 base and J 2 bases, with 15 bases left between them. The germline gives CDR1 SGHNT, CDR2 YYREEE (reference sequence). The CDR3 extends over 16 amino acids. Comments on this clone: Its target is not known.

This receptor was identified in a human patient who received a liver transplant. Some T cells may trace back to the graft donor. Sequences were derived from CD4+ T cells from blood, sampled 52 to 60 months after liver transplant. The chain is built from TRBV5-4 and TRBJ1-2; a weak D match, TRBD1 (5 bases). CDR3 in amino acids: CASSLKGQGLNYGYTF. In DNA form, the CDR3 reads TGTGCCAGCAGCTTGAAGGGCCAGGGACTAAACTATGGCTACACCTTC.